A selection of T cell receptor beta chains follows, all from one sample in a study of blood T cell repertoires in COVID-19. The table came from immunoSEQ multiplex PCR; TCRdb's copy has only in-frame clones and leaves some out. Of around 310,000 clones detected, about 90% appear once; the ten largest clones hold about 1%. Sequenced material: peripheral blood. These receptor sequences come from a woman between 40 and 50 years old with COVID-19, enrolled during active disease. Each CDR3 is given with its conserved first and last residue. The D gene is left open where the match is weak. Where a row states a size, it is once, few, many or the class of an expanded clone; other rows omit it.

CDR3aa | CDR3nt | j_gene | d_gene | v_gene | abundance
CASSLRAGQPQHF | TGTGCCAGCAGTTTGAGGGCCGGGCAGCCCCAGCATTTT | TRBJ1-5 | - | TRBV27 | many
CASSLGLIGTTYGYTF | TGTGCCAGCAGCTTGGGCCTCATCGGGACAACCTATGGCTACACCTTC | TRBJ1-2 | - | TRBV7-8 | -
CASSQDRSQGTRNEQFF | TGTGCCAGCAGCCAAGATAGGAGTCAGGGGACGCGCAATGAGCAGTTCTTC | TRBJ2-1 | - | TRBV4-2 | -
CASSSQGPVTKNIQYF | TGTGCCAGCAGTTCACAGGGTCCCGTAACCAAAAACATTCAGTACTTC | TRBJ2-4 | - | TRBV27 | -
CASSLALTRDNEQFF | TGTGCTAGCAGCTTAGCCCTGACTAGGGACAATGAGCAGTTCTTC | TRBJ2-1 | - | TRBV7-7 | -
CASSPSGQNYGYTF | TGCGCCAGCAGCCCTTCCGGACAGAACTATGGCTACACCTTC | TRBJ1-2 | - | TRBV4-1 | -
CASSLSESVEPQHF | TGTGCCAGCAGTTTATCGGAGAGCGTTGAGCCCCAGCATTTT | TRBJ1-5 | - | TRBV27 | -
CASIRTAATEAFF | TGTGCCAGCATTCGGACAGCTGCCACTGAAGCTTTCTTT | TRBJ1-1 | - | TRBV28 | -
CASSRETGNRSPLHF | TGCGCCAGCAGCCGTGAGACAGGGAACCGTTCACCCCTCCACTTT | TRBJ1-6 | TRBD1 | TRBV4-1 | -
CASSGGQFDSNQPQHF | TGTGCCAGCAGTGGAGGACAGTTTGATAGCAATCAGCCCCAGCATTTT | TRBJ1-5 | - | TRBV2 | -
CASSRQFLQETQYF | TGTGCCAGCAGCCGACAGTTCCTCCAAGAGACCCAGTACTTC | TRBJ2-5 | - | TRBV11-1 | -
CASSPGEGLDEKLFF | TGTGCCAGCAGCCCTGGGGAGGGGCTAGATGAAAAACTGTTTTTT | TRBJ1-4 | - | TRBV5-4 | -
CASSLDQQMSGANVLTF | TGTGCCAGCAGCTTAGATCAACAGATGAGTGGGGCCAACGTCCTGACTTTC | TRBJ2-6 | - | TRBV11-2 | -